This entry lists 19 T cell receptor beta chains sequenced from one sample in a study of blood T cell repertoires in COVID-19. Libraries were prepared by immunoSEQ multiplex PCR; TCRdb keeps only in-frame clonotypes and omits some of them. The table shows around 170,000 clones, with roughly four fifths occurring only once. Source material: peripheral blood. The source of these receptors is a woman aged 70 to 79 with COVID-19, enrolled during active disease.

This chain connects TRBV4-1 to TRBJ2-2, with 10 bases identical to TRBD2. Trimming cost V 0 bases and J 5 bases; bases outside gene matches: 6. The germline V gene has CDR1 MGHRA and CDR2 YSYEKL. The CDR3 length is 17 residues. The CDR3, as DNA: TGCGCCAGCAGCCAAGATCCGGCTAGCGGGAGAACCGGGGAGCTGTTTTTT. It codes for CASSQDPASGRTGELFF.

The chain employs TRBV18 and TRBJ1-4, with 9 bases matching TRBD1. This CDR3 spans 14 amino acids. With 5 bases clipped from V and 4 bases from J, the junction kept 2 bases outside the gene matches. Germline assignment: CDR1 KGHSH and CDR2 LQKENI. In DNA form, the CDR3 reads TGTGCCAGCTCAGTGGGACAGGGTAATGAAAAACTGTTTTTT. Protein product: CASSVGQGNEKLFF.

In its sample, this clone was seen many times. The gene calls are TRBV7-8 and TRBJ2-7; weak D call: TRBD2 (5 bases). Germline V gene data show CDR1 as SGHVS and CDR2 as FQNEAQ. The CDR3 consists of 14 residues. V was cut by 6 bases and J by 7 bases, with 19 bases left in between. The CDR3 nucleotides are TGTGCCAGCAGGGCGGGCCGCGAGAATGCTGAGCAGTACTTC. It translates to CASRAGRENAEQYF.

The chain carries TRBV7-2 and TRBJ1-2, with D perhaps matching TRBD1 (6 bases). This CDR3 comprises 13 residues. Germline-derived CDR1 and CDR2 are SGHTA and FQGNSA. V lost 5 bases and J 8 bases, leaving 15 bases between the germline ends. The CDR3 loop is CASSPDRDRGYTF. The CDR3 DNA reads as TGTGCCAGCAGCCCCGACAGAGACAGGGGCTACACCTTC.

V is TRBV7-8 and J is TRBJ2-1; 13 bases align to TRBD2. Germline CDR1 SGHVS, CDR2 FQNEAQ. V dropped 2 bases and J dropped 10; count of bases not matched to a gene: 5. The CDR3 has 15 residues. CDR3 bases: TGTGCCAGCAGCTTACGACTAGCGGGAGGCAGGGAGCAGTTCTTC. Amino acid sequence: CASSLRLAGGREQFF.

DNA of the CDR3: TGTGCCAGTAGCCTCGGGGGGGCTCAGCCCCAGCATTTT. Encoded protein: CASSLGGAQPQHF. This sequence joins TRBV19 and TRBJ1-5; perhaps TRBD1 as D (6 bases). Germline V gives CDR1 LNHDA, CDR2 SQIVND (reference sequence). V was pared by 6 bases and J by 6 bases, with 12 bases between. This CDR3 is built from 13 residues.

This chain links TRBV28 with TRBJ2-4, with 12 bases matching TRBD1. The CDR3 is 16 amino acids. Germline assignment: CDR1 MDHEN and CDR2 SYDVKM. V gave up 6 bases and J gave up 8 bases; unmatched junction bases: 11. Here the CDR3 reads CASSRPGTGGGDIQYF. DNA for the CDR3: TGTGCCAGCAGCCGTCCCGGGACAGGGGGCGGGGACATTCAGTACTTC.

The gene calls are TRBV18 and TRBJ2-3; 9 nucleotides line up with TRBD2. The J segment lost 6 bases and the V segment lost 2 bases, leaving 6 bases of the junction unmatched. Germline values: CDR1 KGHSH, CDR2 LQKENI. The CDR3 covers 15 residues. The CDR3 reads CASSPGLAMADTQYF. The CDR3 DNA follows: TGTGCCAGCTCACCAGGACTAGCGATGGCGGATACGCAGTATTTT.

The chain employs TRBV7-9 and TRBJ1-6; 10 nucleotides agree with TRBD1. This CDR3 has 15 residues. CDR1 is SEHNR, CDR2 FQNEAQ, per germline (reference sequence). The trim removed 6 bases at V and 7 bases at J, leaving 6 bases unmatched. This CDR3 is CASRGTGDGNSPLHF. The CDR3 DNA reads TGTGCCAGCAGAGGGACAGGGGACGGCAATTCACCCCTCCACTTT.

V gene TRBV6-5 combines with J gene TRBJ1-6; TRBD1 matches 9 bases. V gave up 7 bases and J gave up 8 bases; unmatched junction bases: 6. Germline values: CDR1 MNHEY, CDR2 SVGAGI. The CDR3 is made up of 14 amino acids. The CDR3 DNA is TGTGCCAGCACGTCCGGGACAGGGTATTCACCCCTCCACTTT. It yields the protein CASTSGTGYSPLHF.

This clone has more than one count but fewer than ten. V is TRBV18 and J is TRBJ2-7; a possible D gene is TRBD2 (6 bases). From germline, CDR1 is KGHSH and CDR2 LQKENI. CDR3 size: 14 residues. The V gene lost 4 bases and the J gene lost 3 bases, with 13 bases spanning the gap. The chain's CDR3 is CASSLSRDFYEQYF. In DNA form, the CDR3 reads TGTGCCAGCTCACTGTCCCGGGACTTCTACGAGCAGTACTTC.

The gene calls are TRBV12-3 or TRBV12-4 and TRBJ1-6; 9 nucleotides agree with TRBD1. This CDR3 has 13 amino acids. J lost 10 bases, V lost 7 bases, and 5 bases had no gene match. CDR3: CASTYRGRSPLHF. The CDR3 nucleotides are TGTGCCAGCACTTACAGGGGGCGATCACCCCTCCACTTT.

The chain employs TRBV15 and TRBJ2-7, with 7 bases lining up with TRBD1. The CDR3 loop spans 13 amino acids. The V segment lost 3 bases and the J segment 3 bases; nucleotides outside the gene matches: 2. The germline gives CDR1 LNHNV, CDR2 YYDKDF (reference sequence). The CDR3 DNA is TGTGCCACCAGCAGGGGACAGAACTACGAGCAGTACTTC. Its translation is CATSRGQNYEQYF.

This clone was observed once. The rearrangement uses TRBV28 and TRBJ1-4; no firm D call. The V end lost 5 bases, the J end lost 8 bases, and 15 bases lay between the germline ends. The germline CDR1 and CDR2 sequences are MDHEN and SYDVKM. The CDR3 has 14 residues. The CDR3 sequence is CASSLNPLVEKLFF. CDR3 bases: TGTGCCAGCAGTCTAAACCCCTTGGTCGAAAAACTGTTTTTT.

The chain combines TRBV24-1 with TRBJ1-4; 8 bases line up with TRBD1. This CDR3 has 16 residues. Germline loops: CDR1 KGHDR, CDR2 SFDVKD. The V segment lost 4 bases and the J segment 7 bases; nucleotides outside the gene matches: 10. As DNA, the CDR3 is TGTGCCACCAGTGACCCCGCAGGGGGCGAGGTTGAAAAACTGTTTTTT. Its protein product is CATSDPAGGEVEKLFF.

The chain employs TRBV28 and TRBJ1-6, with D tentatively TRBD1 (5 bases). The CDR3 contains 14 residues. The V end lost 7 bases, the J end lost 7 bases, and 14 bases lay between the germline ends. CDR1 MDHEN and CDR2 SYDVKM come from the germline V gene. Here the CDR3 DNA reads TGTGCCAGCACCGGGGGAGGGAAAAATTCACCCCTCCACTTT. Protein product: CASTGGGKNSPLHF.

The genes are TRBV5-1 and TRBJ1-3, with D perhaps matching TRBD1 (6 bases). Germline V gene lookup returns CDR1 SGHRS and CDR2 YFSETQ. V was clipped by 2 bases and J by 0 bases, with 21 bases between them. This CDR3 contains 19 residues. This chain's CDR3 is CASSFTQTRGRTSGNTIYF. In DNA, the CDR3 is TGCGCCAGCAGCTTTACCCAAACCAGGGGACGGACCTCTGGAAACACCATATATTTT.

The V and J genes are TRBV30 and TRBJ1-6; D might be TRBD1 (6 bases). CDR1 is GTSNPN and CDR2 is SVGIG in the germline V gene (reference sequence). This CDR3 region has 12 residues. Between the trimmed V and J ends, which lost 8 bases and 7 bases, there was a span of 12 bases. The CDR3 bases are TGTGCCCTAGACAGGTGGAATTCACCCCTCCACTTT. Translating gives CALDRWNSPLHF.

This rearrangement joins TRBV7-9 to TRBJ2-5; 8 bases align to TRBD2. The germline V gene has CDR1 SEHNR and CDR2 FQNEAQ (reference sequence). The length of the CDR3 is 15 residues. After removal of 4 bases from V and 5 bases from J, the junction contained 9 bases not matched to a gene. The CDR3 region has the DNA TGTGCCAGCAGCTACGTCCTAGCGGGTGGGGAGACCCAGTACTTC. It is translated as CASSYVLAGGETQYF.